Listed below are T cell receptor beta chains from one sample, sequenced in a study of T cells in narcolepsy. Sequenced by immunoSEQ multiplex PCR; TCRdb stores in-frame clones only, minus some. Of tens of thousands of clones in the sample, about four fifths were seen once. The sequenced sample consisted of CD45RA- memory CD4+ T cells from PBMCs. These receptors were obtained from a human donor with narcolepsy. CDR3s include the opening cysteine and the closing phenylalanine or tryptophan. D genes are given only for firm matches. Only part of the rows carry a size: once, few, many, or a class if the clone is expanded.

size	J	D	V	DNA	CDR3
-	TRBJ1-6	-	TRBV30	TGTGCCTGGACCCTCGGGGCTAATTCACCCCTCCACTTT	CAWTLGANSPLHF
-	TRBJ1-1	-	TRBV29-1	TGCAGCGCGGGAGCTGGGGGAAACACTGAAGCTTTCTTT	CSAGAGGNTEAFF
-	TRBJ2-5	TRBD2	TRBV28	TGTGCCAGCAGTACTCTAGCGGGAGTGAGAGAGACCCAGTACTTC	CASSTLAGVRETQYF
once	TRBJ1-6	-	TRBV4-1	TGCGCCAGCAGCCAAGAAGGGACCGGGGGTGAGACCCTCCACTTT	CASSQEGTGGETLHF
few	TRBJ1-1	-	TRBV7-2	TGTGCCAGCAGCTTAGCGGGGACCGGCGCTGAAGCTTTCTTT	CASSLAGTGAEAFF
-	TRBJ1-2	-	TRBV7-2	TGTGCCAGCAGCTTAATCCAGGGGACCTATGGCTACACCTTC	CASSLIQGTYGYTF
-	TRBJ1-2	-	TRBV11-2	TGTGCCAGCAGCTTAGCGGGGAGGAGGGGAAGAGGAGGCTACACCTTC	CASSLAGRRGRGGYTF
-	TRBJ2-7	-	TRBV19	TGTGCCAGTAGTACAGGGGTTCTGGGATCCTACGAGCAGTACTTC	CASSTGVLGSYEQYF
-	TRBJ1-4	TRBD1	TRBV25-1	TGTGCCAGCAGTGGCGGGACAGGTCGGGTTAATGAAAAACTGTTTTTT	CASSGGTGRVNEKLFF
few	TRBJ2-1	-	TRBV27	TGTGCCAGCAGGACCCTCATGGAGCAGTTCTTC	CASRTLMEQFF
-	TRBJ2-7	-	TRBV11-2	TGTGCCAGCAGCACCCTAGGGGGGGGTCGTAGTTCCTACGAGCAGTACTTC	CASSTLGGGRSSYEQYF
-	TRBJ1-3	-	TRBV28	TGTGCCAGCAGTTTACCCAGCGAAGGAAACACCATATATTTT	CASSLPSEGNTIYF
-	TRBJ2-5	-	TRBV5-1	TGCGCCAGCAGCTTGGTGCCCCAAGAGACCCAGTACTTC	CASSLVPQETQYF
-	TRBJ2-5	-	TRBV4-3	TGCGCCAGCAGCCAAGACTACGGTCCGGAGACCCAGTACTTC	CASSQDYGPETQYF
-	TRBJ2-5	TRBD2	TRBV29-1	TGCAGCGTTCAACTAGCGGGAGGGAGATACCAAGAGACCCAGTACTTC	CSVQLAGGRYQETQYF
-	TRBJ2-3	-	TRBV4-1	TGCGCCAGCAGCCAAGAAGCGTCAGATACGCAGTATTTT	CASSQEASDTQYF
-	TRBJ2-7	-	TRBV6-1	TGTGCCAGCAACAGGCCTAACGAGCAGTACTTC	CASNRPNEQYF
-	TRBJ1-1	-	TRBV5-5	TGTGCCAGCAGCTTGGCCGCGCGGGGGGACGGCACTGAAGCTTTCTTT	CASSLAARGDGTEAFF
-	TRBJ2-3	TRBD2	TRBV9	TGTGCCAGCAGCGTAATACGGGGGGCAGATACGCAGTATTTT	CASSVIRGADTQYF
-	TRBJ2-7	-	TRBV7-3	TGTGCCAGCAGCCTGAAACAGACCGTTTCTTCCGAAACCTACGAGCAGTACTTC	CASSLKQTVSSETYEQYF
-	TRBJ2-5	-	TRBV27	TGTGCCAGCAGTTTATCGGCAGGTCAAGAGACCCAGTACTTC	CASSLSAGQETQYF
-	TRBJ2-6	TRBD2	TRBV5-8	TGTGCCAGCAGCTGGGGGGGAACTGGGGCCAACGTCCTGACTTTC	CASSWGGTGANVLTF
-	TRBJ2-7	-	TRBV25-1	TGTGCCAGCAGTGATCGGGCCCATACCGACGAGCAGTACTTC	CASSDRAHTDEQYF
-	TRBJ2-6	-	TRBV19	TGTGCCAGTAGCCCCGGAGGGGCGGGTGGGGCCAACGTCCTGACTTTC	CASSPGGAGGANVLTF
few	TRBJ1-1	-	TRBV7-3	TGTGCCAGCAGCCGCGACAGGTCCAACACTGAAGCTTTCTTT	CASSRDRSNTEAFF
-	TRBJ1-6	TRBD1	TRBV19	TGTGCCAGTGGACAGGGAGAGGTGTTCTATAATTCACCCCTCCACTTT	CASGQGEVFYNSPLHF
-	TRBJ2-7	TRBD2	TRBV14	TGTGCCAGCAGCCGACTAGCGGGAGGCCACGGCCCCGGGTACGAGCAGTACTTC	CASSRLAGGHGPGYEQYF
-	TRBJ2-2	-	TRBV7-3	TGTGCCAGCAGCTTAACTGGGGGGAACACCGGGGAGCTGTTTTTT	CASSLTGGNTGELFF
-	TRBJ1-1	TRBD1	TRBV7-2	TGTGCCAGCAGCTTAGCCCCGGACAGGGAAGCTTTCTTT	CASSLAPDREAFF
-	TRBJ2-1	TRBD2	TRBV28	TGTGCCAGCAGGCGGGGGGTCTCCTACAATGAGCAGTTCTTC	CASRRGVSYNEQFF
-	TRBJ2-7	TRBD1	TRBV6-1	TGTGCCAGCAGTGAGTGGACAGGCGCCTACGAGCAGTACTTC	CASSEWTGAYEQYF
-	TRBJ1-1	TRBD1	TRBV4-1	TGCGCCAGCAGCCAAGAGAAGAGACAGGGTGGCACTGAAGCTTTCTTT	CASSQEKRQGGTEAFF
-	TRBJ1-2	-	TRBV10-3	TGTGCCATCAGTCTGACAGGAGGCTACACCTTC	CAISLTGGYTF
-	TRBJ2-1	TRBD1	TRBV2	TGTGCCAGCACCGGACAGGGTAGGAATGAGCAGTTCTTC	CASTGQGRNEQFF
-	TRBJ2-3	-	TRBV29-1	TGCAGCGCCCGCACTAGCACAGATACGCAGTATTTT	CSARTSTDTQYF
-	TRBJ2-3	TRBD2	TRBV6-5	TGTGCCAGCACCCAAGCGGGGAGCACAGATACGCAGTATTTT	CASTQAGSTDTQYF
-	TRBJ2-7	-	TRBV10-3	TGTGCCATCAGTGAGTCGTGGGAGCAGTACTTC	CAISESWEQYF
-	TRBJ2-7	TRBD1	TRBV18	TGTGCCAGCTTACCGGGACAGGGGCCCTACGAGCAGTACTTC	CASLPGQGPYEQYF
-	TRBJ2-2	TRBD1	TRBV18	TGTGCCAGCTCACCGTTAGGGACAGGTGAAACCGGGGAGCTGTTTTTT	CASSPLGTGETGELFF
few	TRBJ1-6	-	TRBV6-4	TGTGCCAGCAGTGATGGGGCAGTCCTCCACTTT	CASSDGAVLHF
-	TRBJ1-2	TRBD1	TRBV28	TGTGCCACCGCCGGGACAGGGGTTGGCTACACCTTC	CATAGTGVGYTF
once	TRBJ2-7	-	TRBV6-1	TGTGCCAGCAGCGGACAGCGACCCCCCTACGAGCAGTACTTC	CASSGQRPPYEQYF
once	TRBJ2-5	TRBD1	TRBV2	TGTGCCAGCAGACCCCAGACAGGGAAGCAAGAGACCCAGTACTTC	CASRPQTGKQETQYF
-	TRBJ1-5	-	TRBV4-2	TGTGCCAGCAGCCAACCCGGGGATCAGCCCCAGCATTTT	CASSQPGDQPQHF
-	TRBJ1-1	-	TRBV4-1	TGCGCCAGCACCCGAGAGAGGGGAGGCACTGAAGCTTTCTTT	CASTRERGGTEAFF
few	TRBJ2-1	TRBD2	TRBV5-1	TGCGCCAGCACCCGGCGGGAGGGAGGAGACTACAATGAGCAGTTCTTC	CASTRREGGDYNEQFF